Each of the 23 T cell receptor beta chains below was sequenced from the same sample in a study of OX40 agonist ivuxolimab in advanced cancers. TCRdb's copy holds only in-frame clones and misses some; the assay was immunoSEQ multiplex PCR. The sample has about 83,000 clones, about 86% seen once. The specimen comprised CD4+ or CD8+ T cells sorted from blood, sampled in a trial of the OX40 agonist ivuxolimab. Receptors were obtained from an adult with an advanced solid tumor such as melanoma, head and neck, liver or kidney cancer.

This clone was found once. The chain carries TRBV10-3 and TRBJ2-5; 7 positions match TRBD2. Losses at the gene ends were 6 bases for V and 4 bases for J; bases not matched to a gene: 11. The CDR3 spans 15 residues. Looked up from germline, CDR1 is ENHRY and CDR2 is SYGVKD. This CDR3 reads CAIRGGEKELETQYF. Here the CDR3 DNA reads TGTGCCATCAGGGGGGGGGAAAAAGAGTTAGAGACCCAGTACTTC.

The V call is TRBV11-2, the J call TRBJ1-2; D is uncertain. Germline V gene sequence: CDR1 SGHAT, CDR2 FQNNGV. CDR3 length equals 12 residues. The V and J ends lost 0 bases and 8 bases respectively, with 7 bases between them. The CDR3 sequence: CASSLEGNGYTF. The CDR3 DNA reads TGTGCCAGCAGCTTAGAGGGGAACGGCTACACCTTC.

This chain uses TRBV18 with TRBJ2-5, with no clear D. The CDR3 is 13 amino acids. The germline gives CDR1 KGHSH, CDR2 LQKENI. Trimming took off 0 bases at V and 4 bases at J, with 6 bases between the two ends. The CDR3, as DNA: TGTGCCAGCTCACCACCGGAGCGAGAGACCCAGTACTTC. Translating it yields CASSPPERETQYF.

This clone appeared a few times. V gene TRBV5-1 combines with J gene TRBJ1-1, with a possible D match to TRBD1 (6 bases). The CDR3 sequence is 15 residues long. Trimming removed 4 bases from V and 11 bases from J, with 24 bases in between. Germline V lookup: CDR1 SGHRS, CDR2 YFSETQ. CDR3 DNA sequence: TGCGCCAGCAGCGCAGGCACCCCGGACAGAGTTAAGGCTTTCTTT. It encodes CASSAGTPDRVKAFF.

V gene TRBV9 combines with J gene TRBJ2-3, with 8 bases lining up with TRBD2. The germline gives CDR1 SGDLS, CDR2 YYNGEE. Unmatched junction bases numbered 13, after V lost 4 bases and J lost 6 bases. The CDR3 has 16 amino acids. The CDR3 sequence: CASSPSGGLGYDTQYF. Written as DNA, the CDR3 is TGTGCCAGCAGCCCGAGCGGGGGACTAGGGTACGATACGCAGTATTTT.

This chain joins TRBV2 and TRBJ2-3; a possible D gene is TRBD1 (6 bases). Germline V gene lookup returns CDR1 SNHLY and CDR2 FYNNEI. Trimming pared 6 bases from V and 5 bases from J, leaving 15 bases between. This CDR3 has 14 amino acids. CDR3 DNA sequence: TGTGCCAGCAGCGGTCAGGGGCAGGGAGATACGCAGTATTTT. Translation gives CASSGQGQGDTQYF.

The rearrangement uses TRBV28 and TRBJ1-3, with D uncertain. V shed 2 bases and J shed 0 bases, with 5 bases lying between them. Germline CDR1 is MDHEN and CDR2 is SYDVKM. The length of the CDR3 is 14 residues. CDR3 sequence reads: CASSLGGSGNTIYF. Here the CDR3 DNA reads TGTGCCAGCAGTTTAGGAGGCTCTGGAAACACCATATATTTT.

V and J are TRBV5-1 and TRBJ1-1; D might be TRBD1 (5 bases). This CDR3 has 13 amino acids. The V gene's germline CDR1 is SGHRS and CDR2 YFSETQ. With 0 bases removed from V and 7 bases from J, the gap between germline ends came to 10 bases. The chain's CDR3 is CASSLEEGFEAFF. As DNA, the CDR3 is TGCGCCAGCAGCTTGGAGGAGGGGTTTGAAGCTTTCTTT. Filled out from reference TRBV5-1 and TRBJ1-1, the complete variable domain reads KAGVTQTPRYLIKTRGQQVTLSCSPISGHRSVSWYQQTPGQGLQFLFEYFSETQRNKGNFPGRFSGRQFSNSRSEMNVSTLELGDSALYLCASSLEEGFEAFFGQGTRLTVV.

The rearrangement links TRBV4-1 to TRBJ2-5; 8 bases map to TRBD2. This CDR3 region has 16 residues. Per germline, CDR1 MGHRA and CDR2 YSYEKL. With V trimmed by 1 base and J by 4 bases, 8 bases remained unmatched. DNA of the CDR3: TGCGCCAGCAGCCAAGTATCGTTAGCGGGGACAGAGACCCAGTACTTC. The encoded protein is CASSQVSLAGTETQYF.

This rearrangement joins TRBV27 to TRBJ2-7, with D perhaps TRBD1 (5 bases). Germline V gives CDR1 MNHEY, CDR2 SMNVEV (reference sequence). With 9 bases removed from V and 2 bases from J, the gap between germline ends came to 20 bases. The CDR3 spans 15 residues. The CDR3 loop reads CARVWGGRATYEQYF. In DNA form, the CDR3 reads TGTGCCAGGGTTTGGGGCGGACGGGCGACCTACGAGCAGTACTTC.

The rearrangement joins TRBV7-2 to TRBJ2-7; 10 bases are a match to TRBD2. With V trimmed by 4 bases and J by 3 bases, 6 bases remained unmatched. The CDR3 is made up of 15 amino acids. Germline V gene sequence: CDR1 SGHTA, CDR2 FQGNSA. The DNA for the CDR3 is TGTGCCAGCAGCTACCGAGCGGGGGGGCACTACGAGCAGTACTTC. Its protein product is CASSYRAGGHYEQYF.

The gene calls are TRBV28 and TRBJ1-3; no firm D call. The CDR3 sequence is 14 residues long. The V and J ends lost 3 bases and 5 bases respectively, with 11 bases between them. Germline V lookup: CDR1 MDHEN, CDR2 SYDVKM. This CDR3 is CASSLEDLRNTIYF. CDR3 DNA sequence: TGTGCCAGCAGTTTGGAAGATTTAAGAAACACCATATATTTT.

This rearrangement joins TRBV6-1 to TRBJ2-3; perhaps TRBD1 as D (5 bases). The CDR3 length is 13 residues. CDR1 is MNHNS, CDR2 SASEGT, per germline. The germline V and J ends were trimmed by 7 bases and 1 base, with 9 bases remaining between them. The CDR3 DNA reads TGTGCCAGCACAGGGATTGGCACAGATACGCAGTATTTT. Amino acid sequence: CASTGIGTDTQYF.

A few counts support this clone. The rearrangement uses TRBV15 and TRBJ1-5; D uncertain. The germline V and J ends were trimmed by 0 bases and 7 bases, with 10 bases remaining between them. The CDR3 has 14 residues. In germline, CDR1 is LNHNV, CDR2 YYDKDF (reference sequence). CDR3 DNA sequence: TGTGCCACCAGCAGAGATCCATACAGCCAGCCCCAGCATTTT. This translates into CATSRDPYSQPQHF.

The gene calls are TRBV15 and TRBJ1-5; maybe TRBD1 (5 bases). Trimming took 3 bases from V and 0 from J, leaving 18 bases between them. The CDR3 totals 18 residues. The germline gives CDR1 LNHNV, CDR2 YYDKDF (reference sequence). The CDR3 reads CATSSQLQGSDSNQPQHF. In DNA, the CDR3 is TGTGCCACCAGCAGTCAACTCCAGGGATCCGATAGCAATCAGCCCCAGCATTTT.

V and J are TRBV9 and TRBJ2-7, with 9 bases that match TRBD1. The J segment lost 2 bases and the V segment lost 2 bases, leaving 5 bases of the junction unmatched. The CDR3 spans 15 residues. The V gene's germline CDR1 is SGDLS and CDR2 YYNGEE. CDR3 nucleotides: TGTGCCAGCAGCGTCGGGACAGGGTTTCCCTACGAGCAGTACTTC. Encoded protein: CASSVGTGFPYEQYF.

The chain uses TRBV28 and TRBJ2-6; the D is unclear. The CDR3 loop spans 15 amino acids. V gave up 6 bases and J gave up 1 base, with 10 bases separating them. CDR1 and CDR2 from the germline V gene are MDHEN and SYDVKM. In DNA, the CDR3 is TGTGCCAGCAGCCCTCCGGGTTCTGGGGCCAACGTCCTGACTTTC. Amino acid sequence: CASSPPGSGANVLTF.

The CDR3 DNA is TGTGCCATCAGTGCGTCCCCTGTCAGGGGCGGCAACTATGGCTACACCTTC. This sequence encodes CAISASPVRGGNYGYTF. The chain couples TRBV10-3 to TRBJ1-2, with D tentatively TRBD1 (6 bases). In germline, CDR1 is ENHRY, CDR2 SYGVKD. This CDR3 region has 17 residues. Trimming stripped 4 bases from V and 2 bases from J, with 20 bases between.

The chain couples TRBV6-5 to TRBJ2-1; no firm D call. The V end was cut by 5 bases, the J end by 0 bases, with 11 bases between. The germline gives CDR1 MNHEY, CDR2 SVGAGI. This CDR3 is 15 amino acids long. The CDR3 loop is CASSVSWSSYNEQFF. As DNA, the CDR3 is TGTGCCAGCAGTGTCAGCTGGAGCTCCTACAATGAGCAGTTCTTC.

This clone was seen a handful of times. The V gene is TRBV4-1, the J gene TRBJ2-7, with 10 nucleotides matching TRBD1. CDR3 size: 15 residues. The V gene's germline CDR1 is MGHRA and CDR2 YSYEKL. Trimming removed 1 base from V and 2 bases from J; junction bases left unmatched: 2. The CDR3 spells CASSQGTGGTYEQYF. The CDR3 DNA reads as TGCGCCAGCAGCCAAGGGACAGGGGGTACCTACGAGCAGTACTTC.

This chain connects TRBV30 to TRBJ2-5, with TRBD1 identical over 8 bases. CDR3 length equals 14 residues. CDR1 is GTSNPN and CDR2 is SVGIG in the germline V gene (reference sequence). With V trimmed by 0 bases and J by 1 base, 1 base remained unmatched. The CDR3 DNA is TGTGCCTGGAGTGTAGGACAGGGCCAAGAGACCCAGTACTTC. Its protein product is CAWSVGQGQETQYF. Full variable domain (rest looked up from reference TRBV30 and TRBJ2-5): SQTIHQWPATLVQPVGSPLSLECTVEGTSNPNLYWYRQAAGRGLQLLFYSVGIGQISSEVPQNLSASRPQDRQFILSSKKLLLSDSGFYLCAWSVGQGQETQYFGPGTRLLVL.

Comments on this clone: Germline and junction disagree at one end, which may indicate a read error. The chain joins TRBV7-7 to TRBJ2-1; D is unclear. The CDR3 length is 16 residues. Germline loops: CDR1 SSHAT, CDR2 FNYEAQ (reference sequence). The CDR3: CASSLGILGGNNEQFF. The CDR3 coding sequence is TGTGCTAGCAGCTTAGGGATCTTAGGCGGAAACAATGAGCAGTTCTTC.

This clone was picked up a small number of times. This chain joins TRBV14 and TRBJ2-1, with 9 nucleotides matching TRBD2. V lost 6 bases to trimming and J lost 5 bases; unmatched junction nucleotides: 8. The germline gives CDR1 SGHDN, CDR2 FVKESK. This CDR3 has 15 amino acids. The CDR3 region is CASRGGLAADNEQFF. The CDR3 DNA reads TGTGCCAGCAGAGGGGGACTAGCTGCTGACAATGAGCAGTTCTTC.